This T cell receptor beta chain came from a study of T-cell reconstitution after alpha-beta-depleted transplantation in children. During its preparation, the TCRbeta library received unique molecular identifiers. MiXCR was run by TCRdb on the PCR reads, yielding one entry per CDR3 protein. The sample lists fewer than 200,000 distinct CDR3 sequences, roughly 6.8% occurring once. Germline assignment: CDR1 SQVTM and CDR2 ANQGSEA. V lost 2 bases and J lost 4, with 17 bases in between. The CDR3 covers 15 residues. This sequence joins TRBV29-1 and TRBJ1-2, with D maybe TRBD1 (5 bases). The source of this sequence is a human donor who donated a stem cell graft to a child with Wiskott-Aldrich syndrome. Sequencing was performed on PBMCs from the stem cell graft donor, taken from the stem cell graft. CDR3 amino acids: CSVERASPGGYGYTF. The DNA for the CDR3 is TGCAGCGTTGAACGAGCTTCCCCTGGGGGCTATGGCTACACCTTC.